This T cell receptor (beta chain) was identified in a study of T cell changes during pregnancy in multiple sclerosis. From germline, CDR1 is ENHRY and CDR2 SYGVKD. The CDR3 has 14 residues. The junction had 12 bases not matched to a gene; V was cut back by 1 base and J by 12 bases. Using immunoSEQ multiplex PCR, the repertoire was profiled, and TCRdb retains in-frame clones only, with some absent. There are 30,000 to 40,000 clones in the sample; 94% occur only once, and around 0.4% lies in the top ten. The sequencing here drew on CD4+ T cells from peripheral blood mononuclear cells, taken in the second trimester of pregnancy. This chain connects TRBV10-3 to TRBJ2-7; 7 bases match TRBD1. This clonotype originated in a female donor with multiple sclerosis, enrolled in a pregnancy study. The CDR3 reads CAISEYSGTAFLYF. The CDR3 nucleotides read TGTGCCATCAGTGAGTACTCCGGGACAGCCTTTCTGTACTTC.